The text below deals with one T cell receptor beta chain. This record belongs to a study of cytomegalovirus exposure and HLA in healthy donors. The CDR3 totals 16 residues. The V segment lost 7 bases and the J segment 2 bases; nucleotides outside the gene matches: 8. CDR1 and CDR2 from the germline V gene are LNHDA and SQIVND (reference sequence). The PCR used 60 Vbeta and 13 Jbeta primers. As processed by the authors: An analysis performed later counted about 80 million unique TCR beta chains (around 11 million of them shared). The assay was immunoSEQ multiplex PCR, and TCRdb's table has in-frame clones only and misses some. V and J calls and clone size are copied from that table; D and trimming were computed from the DNA. Of fewer than 90,000 clones listed, around 74% were seen once; the top ten hold 10%. This cohort consisted of healthy bone marrow donors. At collection, donors were nominally healthy, but unrecorded immune exposures were probable.

Specimen: PBMCs. The chain links TRBV19 to TRBJ2-2; 9 nucleotides match TRBD1. The TCR sequence derives from a man aged 25-45 years in good health and CMV-seropositive. CDR3 sequence: CASIGPGQGNTGELFF. CDR3 nucleotide sequence: TGTGCCAGTATAGGACCGGGACAGGGAAACACCGGGGAGCTGTTTTTT.